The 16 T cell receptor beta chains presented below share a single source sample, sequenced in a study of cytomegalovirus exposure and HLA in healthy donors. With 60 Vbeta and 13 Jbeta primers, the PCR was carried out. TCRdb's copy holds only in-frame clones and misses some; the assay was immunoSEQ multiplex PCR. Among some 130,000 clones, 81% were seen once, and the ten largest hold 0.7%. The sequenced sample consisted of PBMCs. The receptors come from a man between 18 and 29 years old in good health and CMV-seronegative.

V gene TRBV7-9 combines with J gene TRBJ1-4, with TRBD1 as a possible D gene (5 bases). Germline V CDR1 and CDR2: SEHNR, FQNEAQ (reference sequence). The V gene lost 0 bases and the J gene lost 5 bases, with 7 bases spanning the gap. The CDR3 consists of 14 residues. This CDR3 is CASSLAQGNEKLFF. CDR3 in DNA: TGTGCCAGCAGCTTAGCGCAGGGAAATGAAAAACTGTTTTTT.

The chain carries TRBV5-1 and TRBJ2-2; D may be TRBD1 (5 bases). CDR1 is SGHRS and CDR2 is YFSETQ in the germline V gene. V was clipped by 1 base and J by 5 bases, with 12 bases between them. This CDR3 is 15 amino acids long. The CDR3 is CASSLSGKGTGELFF. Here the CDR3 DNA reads TGCGCCAGCAGCTTGTCAGGGAAGGGGACCGGGGAGCTGTTTTTT.

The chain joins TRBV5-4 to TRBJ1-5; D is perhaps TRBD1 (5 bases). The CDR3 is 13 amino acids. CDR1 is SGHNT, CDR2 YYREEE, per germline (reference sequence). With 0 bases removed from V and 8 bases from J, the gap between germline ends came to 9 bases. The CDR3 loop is CASSLAVGEPQHF. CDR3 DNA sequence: TGTGCCAGCAGCTTGGCGGTAGGGGAGCCCCAGCATTTT.

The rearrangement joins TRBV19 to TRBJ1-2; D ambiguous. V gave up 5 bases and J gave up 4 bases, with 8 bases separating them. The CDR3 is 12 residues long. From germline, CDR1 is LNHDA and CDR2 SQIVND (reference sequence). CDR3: CASSQASYGYTF. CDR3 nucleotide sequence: TGTGCCAGTAGTCAGGCCTCCTATGGCTACACCTTC.

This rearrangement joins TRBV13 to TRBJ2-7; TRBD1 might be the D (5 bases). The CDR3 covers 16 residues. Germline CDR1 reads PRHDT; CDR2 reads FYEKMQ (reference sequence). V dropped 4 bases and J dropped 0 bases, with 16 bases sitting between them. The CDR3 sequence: CASSSALTASSYEQYF. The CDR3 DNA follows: TGTGCCAGCAGCTCCGCTTTGACAGCAAGCTCCTACGAGCAGTACTTC.

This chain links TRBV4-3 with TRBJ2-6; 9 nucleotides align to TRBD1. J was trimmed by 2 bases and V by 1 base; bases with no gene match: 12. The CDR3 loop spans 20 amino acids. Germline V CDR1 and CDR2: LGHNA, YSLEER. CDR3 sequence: CASSQVIPFTGGTGANVLTF. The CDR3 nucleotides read TGCGCCAGCAGCCAAGTAATCCCTTTCACAGGGGGCACTGGGGCCAACGTCCTGACTTTC.

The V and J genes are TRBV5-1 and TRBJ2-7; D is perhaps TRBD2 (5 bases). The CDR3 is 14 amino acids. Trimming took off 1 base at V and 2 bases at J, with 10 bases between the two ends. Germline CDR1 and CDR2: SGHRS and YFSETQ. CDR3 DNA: TGCGCCAGCAGCTTGTTTTGGGGAGCCTACGAGCAGTACTTC. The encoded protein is CASSLFWGAYEQYF.

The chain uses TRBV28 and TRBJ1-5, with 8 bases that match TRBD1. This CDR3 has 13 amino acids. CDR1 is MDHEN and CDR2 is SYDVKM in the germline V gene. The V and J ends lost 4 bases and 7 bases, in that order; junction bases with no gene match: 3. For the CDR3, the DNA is TGTGCCAGCAGTTCCCGGGACAGGCAGCCCCAGCATTTT. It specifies CASSSRDRQPQHF.

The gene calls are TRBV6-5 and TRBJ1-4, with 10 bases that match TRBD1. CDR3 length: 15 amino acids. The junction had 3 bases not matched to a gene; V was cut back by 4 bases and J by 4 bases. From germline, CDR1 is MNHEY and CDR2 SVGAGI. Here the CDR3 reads CASSSWTGGNEKLFF. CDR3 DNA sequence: TGTGCCAGCAGTTCTTGGACAGGGGGTAATGAAAAACTGTTTTTT.

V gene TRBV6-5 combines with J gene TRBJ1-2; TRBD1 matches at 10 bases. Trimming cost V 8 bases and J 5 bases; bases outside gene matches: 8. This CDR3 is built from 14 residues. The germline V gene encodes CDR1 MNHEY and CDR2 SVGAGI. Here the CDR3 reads CASHQDRGLYGYTF. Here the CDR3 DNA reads TGTGCCAGCCATCAAGACAGGGGGCTGTATGGCTACACCTTC.

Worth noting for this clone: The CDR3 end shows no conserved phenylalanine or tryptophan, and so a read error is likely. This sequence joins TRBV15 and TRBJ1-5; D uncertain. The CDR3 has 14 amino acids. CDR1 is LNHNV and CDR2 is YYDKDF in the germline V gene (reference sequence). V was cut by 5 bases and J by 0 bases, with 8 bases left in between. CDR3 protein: CATSGPLSNQPQHL. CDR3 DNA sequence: TGTGCCACCAGCGGCCCACTTAGCAATCAGCCCCAGCATCTT.

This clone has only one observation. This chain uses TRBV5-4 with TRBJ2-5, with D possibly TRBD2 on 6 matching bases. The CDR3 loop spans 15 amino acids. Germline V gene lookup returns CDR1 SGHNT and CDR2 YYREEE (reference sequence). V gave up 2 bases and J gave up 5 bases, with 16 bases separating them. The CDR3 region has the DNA TGTGCCAGCAGCTTAGAGGGAGGAGGTCTGGAGACCCAGTACTTC. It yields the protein CASSLEGGGLETQYF.

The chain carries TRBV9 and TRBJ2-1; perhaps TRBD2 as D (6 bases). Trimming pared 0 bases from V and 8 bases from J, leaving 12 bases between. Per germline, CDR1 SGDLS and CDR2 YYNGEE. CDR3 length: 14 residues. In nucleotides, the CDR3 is TGTGCCAGCAGCGTAGGGGGGGTCTGGGATGAGCAGTTCTTC. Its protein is CASSVGGVWDEQFF.

The CDR3 here is CASSEDDGGGSDTQYF. The CDR3 DNA follows: TGTGCCAGCAGTGAGGACGACGGGGGAGGTTCAGATACGCAGTATTTT. The chain recombines TRBV6-4 with TRBJ2-3, with a possible D match to TRBD2 (6 bases). CDR3 size: 16 residues. From germline, CDR1 is MRHNA and CDR2 SNTAGT. Trimming left V 3 bases short and J 4 bases short, with 17 bases between.

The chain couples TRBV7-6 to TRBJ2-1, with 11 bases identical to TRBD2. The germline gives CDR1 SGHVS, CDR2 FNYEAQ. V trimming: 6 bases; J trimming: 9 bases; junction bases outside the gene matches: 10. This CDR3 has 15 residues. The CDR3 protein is CASRPIAGGPGEQFF. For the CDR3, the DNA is TGTGCCAGCAGACCGATAGCGGGGGGGCCGGGTGAGCAGTTCTTC. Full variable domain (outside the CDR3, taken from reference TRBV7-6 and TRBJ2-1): GAGVSQSPRYKVTKRGQDVALRCDPISGHVSLYWYRQALGQGPEFLTYFNYEAQQDKSGLPNDRFSAERPEGSISTLTIQRTEQRDSAMYRCASRPIAGGPGEQFFGPGTRLTVL.

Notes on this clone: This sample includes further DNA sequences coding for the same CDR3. CDR3 sequence: CASSKQGGPFF. The CDR3 DNA sequence: TGTGCCAGCAGTAAACAGGGGGGACCTTTCTTT. J is TRBJ1-1 and V is TRBV25-1; 8 bases match TRBD1. This CDR3 contains 11 residues. CDR1 MGHDK and CDR2 SYGVNS come from the germline V gene. Trimming at V came to 5 bases and at J to 12 bases, leaving 5 bases not matched to a gene.